A selection of T cell receptor beta chains follows, all from one sample in a study of T cell repertoires in cytomegalovirus infection. TCRdb recomputed calls from the reads with MiXCR, one row per CDR3 protein. The sample includes 630,000 or so distinct CDR3 sequences, 20% to 25% of them seen just once. Source material: CD8+ T cells from PBMCs. Every receptor here comes from a human donor in good health (CMV status not recorded). Some clones in this sample may be carry-over from other donors' samples. Both conserved end residues are trimmed from each CDR3.

J gene: TRBJ1-1; V gene: TRBV3-1; CDR3 protein: ASSRPDRGNTEAF
J gene: TRBJ2-7; V gene: TRBV10-2; CDR3 protein: ASRGMESYEQY
J gene: TRBJ2-1; V gene: TRBV19; CDR3 protein: ASSGTPREQF
J gene: TRBJ2-2; V gene: TRBV10-3; CDR3 protein: AISSGTTNTGELF
J gene: TRBJ2-7; V gene: TRBV29-1; CDR3 protein: SVEGGAGIASYEQY
J gene: TRBJ2-5; V gene: TRBV28; CDR3 protein: ASSLAGGIQETQY
J gene: TRBJ2-3; V gene: TRBV12-3/TRBV12-4; CDR3 protein: ASSSGLALQSSSTDTQY
J gene: TRBJ2-1; V gene: TRBV10-3; CDR3 protein: AISLGGGALEQF
J gene: TRBJ2-2; V gene: TRBV11-1; CDR3 protein: ASSRKGRLGELF
J gene: TRBJ2-1; V gene: TRBV5-1; CDR3 protein: ASSLGTNPYNEQF
J gene: TRBJ2-2; V gene: TRBV7-9; CDR3 protein: ASSLGTDRVGELF
J gene: TRBJ1-1; V gene: TRBV9; CDR3 protein: ASSVPGMGNTEAF
J gene: TRBJ2-1; V gene: TRBV14; CDR3 protein: ASSFTGAREQF
J gene: TRBJ1-1; V gene: TRBV2; CDR3 protein: ASSETAYTEAF
J gene: TRBJ2-1; V gene: TRBV7-9; CDR3 protein: ASSLVNGGASNNEQF
J gene: TRBJ1-1; V gene: TRBV20-1; CDR3 protein: SAGPGAVNTEAF
J gene: TRBJ2-4; V gene: TRBV7-9; CDR3 protein: ASSPKNRGLDKNIQY
J gene: TRBJ2-2; V gene: TRBV7-9; CDR3 protein: ASSLLTGDGTGELF
J gene: TRBJ2-1; V gene: TRBV25-1; CDR3 protein: ASSGAGPRDGRSGISAYNEQF
J gene: TRBJ1-3; V gene: TRBV12-3/TRBV12-4; CDR3 protein: ASSIGVRPGNTIY
J gene: TRBJ2-1; V gene: TRBV28; CDR3 protein: ASNPPGPATYNEQF
J gene: TRBJ2-2; V gene: TRBV7-2; CDR3 protein: ASSPRLAGDTGELF
J gene: TRBJ2-3; V gene: TRBV14; CDR3 protein: ASSPVRKDTQY
J gene: TRBJ2-3; V gene: TRBV6-5; CDR3 protein: ASSYHAGGSTDTQY
J gene: TRBJ1-1; V gene: TRBV12-3/TRBV12-4; CDR3 protein: ASIYWGGSGMNTEAF
J gene: TRBJ1-1; V gene: TRBV6-2/TRBV6-3; CDR3 protein: ASSPQGSFTEAF
J gene: TRBJ2-3; V gene: TRBV6-6; CDR3 protein: ASSYIGTTDTQY
J gene: TRBJ2-7; V gene: TRBV20-1; CDR3 protein: SAFPRGPDYEQY
J gene: TRBJ1-1; V gene: TRBV20-1; CDR3 protein: SPRDDRNSTEAF
J gene: TRBJ2-1; V gene: TRBV6-2/TRBV6-3; CDR3 protein: ASTQLAGGREQF
J gene: TRBJ1-1; V gene: TRBV6-6; CDR3 protein: ASSYGPLRILNTEAF
J gene: TRBJ2-3; V gene: TRBV7-2; CDR3 protein: ASRSSDTQY
J gene: TRBJ2-1; V gene: TRBV7-8; CDR3 protein: AILGQGNYNEQF
J gene: TRBJ2-1; V gene: TRBV10-3; CDR3 protein: AITRDSYNEQF
J gene: TRBJ1-1; V gene: TRBV29-1; CDR3 protein: STSPDIDTEAF
J gene: TRBJ2-1; V gene: TRBV11-2; CDR3 protein: ASTSPGSSGGPNEQF
J gene: TRBJ2-3; V gene: TRBV24-1; CDR3 protein: ATSDSEFSTDTQY
J gene: TRBJ2-1; V gene: TRBV7-9; CDR3 protein: ASSLPSGGANEQF
J gene: TRBJ1-1; V gene: TRBV7-7; CDR3 protein: ASSLRWETEAF
J gene: TRBJ1-2; V gene: TRBV4-3; CDR3 protein: ASSQDWRDTYGYT
J gene: TRBJ2-1; V gene: TRBV7-9; CDR3 protein: ASSLVAGAANNEQF
J gene: TRBJ1-1; V gene: TRBV6-1; CDR3 protein: ASRDSPYTEAF
J gene: TRBJ1-2; V gene: TRBV29-1; CDR3 protein: SVAVGYGYT
J gene: TRBJ2-1; V gene: TRBV7-9; CDR3 protein: ASSLVGRFNEQF